Shown below are 14 T cell receptor beta chains from a single sample sequenced in a study of T cells after yellow fever vaccination. TCRdb re-called the 5' RACE reads through MiXCR, storing one row per CDR3 protein. The table has approximately 250,000 distinct CDR3 sequences, around 6.7% seen once. The source material was CD4+ T cells sorted from PBMCs, sampled on the day of the yellow fever booster vaccination. The origin of the receptors is a man aged 25-45 years who received the YFV17D yellow fever vaccine.

The chain is built from TRBV20-1 and TRBJ2-5; 15 bases fit TRBD2. This CDR3 comprises 16 residues. CDR1 is DFQATT, CDR2 SNEGSKA, per germline (reference sequence). V trimming: 7 bases; J trimming: 3 bases; junction bases outside the gene matches: 9. The CDR3 DNA is TGCAGTGGCACGGGACTAGCGGGAGGTTTGAAAGAGACCCAGTACTTC. Its protein is CSGTGLAGGLKETQYF.

This clonotype was counted between two and nine times. The chain links TRBV7-9 to TRBJ2-2; TRBD1 aligns across 11 bases. Germline values: CDR1 SEHNR, CDR2 FQNEAQ (reference sequence). The CDR3 is made up of 16 amino acids. This CDR3 reads CVGPGQGASNTGELFF. The DNA of the CDR3 is TGTGTCGGGCCCGGACAGGGGGCTTCGAACACCGGGGAGCTGTTTTTT.

Concerning this clonotype itself: One junction end disagrees with the germline gene, perhaps due to a read error. The CDR3 reads CACSILDRGHVRAEAFF. The DNA of the CDR3 is TGTGCCTGCAGTATACTGGACAGGGGGCATGTTAGGGCTGAAGCTTTCTTT. The chain couples TRBV12-3 or TRBV12-4 to TRBJ1-1, with TRBD1 matching over 11 bases. There are 17 residues in the CDR3.

The chain combines TRBV27 with TRBJ2-7; 10 positions match TRBD2. This CDR3 is 15 amino acids long. Germline V gene data show CDR1 as MNHEY and CDR2 as SMNVEV (reference sequence). After removal of 3 bases from V and 4 bases from J, the junction contained 6 bases not matched to a gene. The CDR3 region has the DNA TGTGCCAGCAGTTTCCTAGCGGGAGTGGTATACGAGCAGTACTTC. It encodes CASSFLAGVVYEQYF.

The chain combines TRBV18 with TRBJ2-7, with unresolved D. Germline CDR1 and CDR2: KGHSH and LQKENI. Trimming stripped 0 bases from V and 1 base from J, with 7 bases between. This CDR3 comprises 14 residues. The CDR3 protein is CASSPPALSYEQYF. The CDR3 bases are TGTGCCAGCTCACCACCAGCTCTATCCTACGAGCAGTACTTC.

This clonotype appeared a few times. The chain is built from TRBV27 and TRBJ2-1, with D perhaps matching TRBD1 (6 bases). The CDR3 sequence is 16 residues long. Germline assignment: CDR1 MNHEY and CDR2 SMNVEV (reference sequence). Deletions cut 2 bases from V and 6 bases from J, with 17 bases between. CDR3 residues: CASSLGVGARGNEQFF. CDR3 sequence (DNA): TGTGCCAGCAGTTTAGGCGTGGGGGCTCGGGGCAATGAGCAGTTCTTC.

In this sample, this clonotype turned up a few times. The CDR3 DNA sequence: TGTGCCAGCAGCTTTCTCCTAGCTGAGAATGAGCAGTTCTTC. This translates into CASSFLLAENEQFF. The V and J genes are TRBV7-9 and TRBJ2-1; D possibly corresponds to TRBD2 (5 bases). The CDR3 runs 14 residues. Germline CDR1 reads SEHNR; CDR2 reads FQNEAQ (reference sequence). Between the trimmed V and J ends, which lost 3 bases and 7 bases, there was a span of 13 bases.

This clonotype has a count of ten or more. This chain joins TRBV15 and TRBJ2-3; D ambiguous. Germline loops: CDR1 LNHNV, CDR2 YYDKDF (reference sequence). The length of the CDR3 is 13 residues. V was trimmed by 8 bases and J by 5 bases, leaving 14 bases between them. CDR3 DNA: TGTGCCACCGGGAAGGCCTATAAAGATACGCAGTATTTT. Translation: CATGKAYKDTQYF.

This clonotype was recorded many times. This chain uses TRBV5-1 with TRBJ1-1; D is possibly TRBD1 (5 bases). Germline CDR1 SGHRS, CDR2 YFSETQ. The CDR3 covers 14 residues. The V end lost 3 bases, the J end lost 0 bases, and 9 bases lay between the germline ends. The CDR3 coding sequence is TGCGCCAGCAGCTCCGACAGCATGAACACTGAAGCTTTCTTT. It codes for CASSSDSMNTEAFF.

This clonotype was counted between two and nine times. This chain links TRBV27 with TRBJ2-1; 11 bases agree with TRBD2. With V trimmed by 5 bases and J by 12 bases, 9 bases remained unmatched. CDR1 MNHEY and CDR2 SMNVEV come from the germline V gene (reference sequence). CDR3 length equals 14 residues. The CDR3 DNA sequence: TGTGCCAGCAGTAGGACTAGCGGGCGAATGATGCAGTTCTTC. Protein: CASSRTSGRMMQFF.

The chain couples TRBV4-3 to TRBJ2-7; tentatively, D is TRBD1 (5 bases). V lost 0 bases to trimming and J lost 1 base, with 10 bases between them. The CDR3 totals 15 residues. Germline loops: CDR1 LGHNA, CDR2 YSLEER. The CDR3 DNA sequence: TGCGCCAGCAGCCAAGATCCTCAGGGTTCCTACGAGCAGTACTTC. Its translation is CASSQDPQGSYEQYF.

This clonotype was observed at least ten times. J is TRBJ2-5 and V is TRBV7-3; tentative D call: TRBD2 (5 bases). Germline CDR1 reads SGHTA; CDR2 reads FQGTGA. V lost 4 bases, J lost 5 bases, and 14 bases lay in between. There are 14 residues in the CDR3. As DNA, the CDR3 is TGTGCCAGCAGCTACCCGGGGTCGGCGGAGACCCAGTACTTC. Encoded protein: CASSYPGSAETQYF. The whole variable domain, remainder taken from reference TRBV7-3 and TRBJ2-5, is GAGVSQTPSNKVTEKGKYVELRCDPISGHTALYWYRQSLGQGPEFLIYFQGTGAADDSGLPNDRFFAVRPEGSVSTLKIQRTERGDSAVYLCASSYPGSAETQYFGPGTRLLVL.

This clonotype was picked up many times. This chain uses TRBV5-5 with TRBJ2-2; 10 nucleotides line up with TRBD1. V trimming: 4 bases; J trimming: 0 bases; junction bases outside the gene matches: 3. Germline assignment: CDR1 SGHKS and CDR2 YYEKEE (reference sequence). This CDR3 contains 16 residues. The CDR3 DNA sequence: TGTGCCAGCAGCACCGGGACAGGGGCGAACACCGGGGAGCTGTTTTTT. Its translation: CASSTGTGANTGELFF.

This clonotype occurred many times. The V and J genes are TRBV7-2 and TRBJ2-3; 7 nucleotides agree with TRBD2. The CDR3 sequence is 16 residues long. The V and J ends lost 1 base and 4 bases, in that order; junction bases with no gene match: 8. The germline V gene has CDR1 SGHTA and CDR2 FQGNSA. The CDR3 loop reads CASSLDPGGGADTQYF. CDR3 nucleotides: TGTGCCAGCAGCTTAGATCCGGGAGGAGGAGCAGATACGCAGTATTTT.